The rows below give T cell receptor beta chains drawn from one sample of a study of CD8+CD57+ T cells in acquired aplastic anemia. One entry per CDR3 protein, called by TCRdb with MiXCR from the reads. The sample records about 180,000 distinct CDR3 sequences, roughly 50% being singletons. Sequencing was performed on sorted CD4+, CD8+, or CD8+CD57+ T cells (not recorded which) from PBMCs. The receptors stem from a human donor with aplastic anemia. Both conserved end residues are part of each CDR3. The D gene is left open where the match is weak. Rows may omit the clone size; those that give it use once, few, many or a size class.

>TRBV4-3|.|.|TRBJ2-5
CASSQDGGGAGETQYF
TGCGCCAGCAGCCAAGATGGGGGGGGGGCAGGAGAGACCCAGTACTTC
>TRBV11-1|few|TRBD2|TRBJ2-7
CASTGGAASYEQYF
TGTGCCAGCACCGGGGGGGCAGCTTCCTACGAGCAGTACTTC
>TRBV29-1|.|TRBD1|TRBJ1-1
CSAHRGNTEAFF
TGCAGCGCGCACAGGGGGAACACTGAAGCTTTCTTT
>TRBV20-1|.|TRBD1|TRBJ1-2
CSARANRGEGRYTF
TGCAGTGCTAGAGCGAACAGGGGCGAGGGGCGCTACACCTTC
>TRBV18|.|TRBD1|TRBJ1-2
CASSPGTGDYGYTF
TGTGCCAGCTCACCAGGGACAGGGGACTATGGCTACACCTTC
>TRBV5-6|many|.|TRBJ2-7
CASSLLGGQAYEQYF
TGTGCCAGCAGCTTGCTGGGGGGACAAGCCTACGAGCAGTACTTC
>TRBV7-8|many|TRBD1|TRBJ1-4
CASSPTDRGEKLFF
TGTGCCAGCAGCCCAACCGACAGGGGGGAAAAACTGTTTTTT
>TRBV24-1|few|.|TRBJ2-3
CATSEATRADTQYF
TGTGCCACCAGTGAAGCTACCCGAGCAGATACGCAGTATTTT
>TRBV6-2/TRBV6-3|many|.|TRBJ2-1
CASSYRRDNEQFF
TGTGCCAGCAGTTACCGCCGGGACAATGAGCAGTTCTTC
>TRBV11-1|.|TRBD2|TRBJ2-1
CASSLGSGAGEPNNEQFF
TGTGCCAGCAGCTTAGGAAGTGGGGCGGGGGAGCCTAACAATGAGCAGTTCTTC
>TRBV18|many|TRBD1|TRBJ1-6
CASSPPTGVTSPLHF
TGTGCCAGCTCACCGCCTACAGGGGTGACTTCACCCCTCCACTTT
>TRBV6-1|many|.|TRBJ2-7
CASSGLFPTVTYEQYF
TGTGCCAGCAGTGGACTTTTCCCGACGGTAACCTACGAGCAGTACTTC
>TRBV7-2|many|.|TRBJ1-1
CASSPQSGGTEAFF
TGTGCCAGCAGCCCGCAGAGTGGGGGCACTGAAGCTTTCTTT
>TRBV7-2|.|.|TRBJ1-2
CASSSMGNYGYTF
TGTGCCAGCAGCTCTATGGGTAACTATGGCTACACCTTC